This T cell receptor beta chain was found in a study of Graves' ophthalmopathy and Graves' hyperthyroidism. As the template, RNA transcripts were used to amplify TCR beta CDR3 regions. The authors performed first-round RT-PCR with HTBI primers and then a second-round multiplex PCR. TCRdb re-called the multiplex PCR reads through MiXCR, storing one row per CDR3 protein. The profile covers about 400,000 distinct CDR3 sequences, with 15% to 20% appearing a single time and around 1.4% taken by the ten largest. Germline CDR1 and CDR2: MNHEY and SVGEGT. V dropped 7 bases and J dropped 7 bases, with 16 bases sitting between them. The CDR3 spans 13 residues.

This sequence joins TRBV6-2 or TRBV6-3 and TRBJ1-1; a weak D match, TRBD1 (5 bases). The TCR originated in a woman under 30 with Graves' ophthalmopathy. Material for sequencing was peripheral blood. CDR3 DNA sequence: TGTGCCAGCACCCAGGGAGGGGCCTTTGAAGCTTTCTTT. It specifies CASTQGGAFEAFF.